This T cell receptor (beta chain) derives from a study of neurological immune-mediated disorders. Study findings and constraints: One cluster of related CDR3 sequences contained, by phylogenetic grouping, the repertoires of 18 of 34 multiple sclerosis patients and formed a possible signature.

Germline lookup yields CDR1 SGHRS and CDR2 YFSETQ. The V and J ends lost 4 bases and 1 base, in that order; junction bases with no gene match: 3. The CDR3 has 14 amino acids. With 10-nucleotide random UMIs included, cDNA was synthesized by 5'RACE. The output of every sequencing run, over 180 million TCR-beta sequences, came from 15-18 subjects. A single record per CDR3 protein comes from TCRdb applying MiXCR to the 5' RACE reads. The profile shows some 60,000 distinct CDR3 sequences, around 4.8% of them singletons. This clonotype has ten or more counts. Its antigen is unidentified. The specimen sequenced was PBMCs. The chain joins TRBV5-1 to TRBJ1-1, with 8 bases that match TRBD1. This clonotype originated in a woman between 45 and 60 years old with multiple sclerosis. The CDR3 nucleotides are TGCGCCAGCAGCGCACAGGGGGGGAACACTGAAGCTTTCTTT. Translation: CASSAQGGNTEAFF. Together with reference TRBV5-1 and TRBJ1-1, the CDR3 gives the full variable domain: KAGVTQTPRYLIKTRGQQVTLSCSPISGHRSVSWYQQTPGQGLQFLFEYFSETQRNKGNFPGRFSGRQFSNSRSEMNVSTLELGDSALYLCASSAQGGNTEAFFGQGTRLTVV.